The 21 T cell receptor beta chains presented below share a single source sample, sequenced in a study of CD8 T cells in ankylosing spondylitis. No antigen has been identified for these receptors. Each CDR3 protein gets one entry after TCRdb re-called the 5' RACE reads with MiXCR. The sample lists 750,000 to 850,000 distinct CDR3 sequences; 12% were seen once. Findings of the study overall: One TCR beta motif, made up of under ten highly homologous variants, appeared characteristic of ankylosing spondylitis blood.

What was sequenced was blood, either unsorted or a sorted T cell fraction (not recorded which). The receptor set was obtained from a male donor with ankylosing spondylitis.

This clonotype was found a few times. The chain links TRBV5-1 to TRBJ2-1; a possible D gene is TRBD2 (7 bases). Trimming left V 2 bases short and J 3 bases short, with 15 bases between. This CDR3 region has 16 residues. Per the germline V gene, CDR1 is SGHRS and CDR2 is YFSETQ. The CDR3 here is CASSFWGGGDYNEQFF. DNA for the CDR3: TGCGCCAGCAGCTTTTGGGGGGGGGGCGACTACAATGAGCAGTTCTTC.

This clonotype came up a few times. As DNA, the CDR3 is TGCAGTGCTAGCGGAGGGACTTGGAACAATGAGCAGTTCTTC. Translated: CSASGGTWNNEQFF. This sequence joins TRBV20-1 and TRBJ2-1; D is perhaps TRBD2 (6 bases). Germline lookup yields CDR1 DFQATT and CDR2 SNEGSKA (reference sequence). The CDR3 length is 14 residues. Trimming stripped 3 bases from V and 5 bases from J, with 14 bases between.

In its sample, this clonotype was seen a few times. This chain connects TRBV9 to TRBJ2-1, with 11 bases matching TRBD2. CDR1 SGDLS and CDR2 YYNGEE come from the germline V gene. V was pared by 3 bases and J by 4 bases, with 6 bases of the junction left unmatched. This CDR3 has 16 residues. CDR3 sequence (DNA): TGTGCCAGCAGCGCCTTGGGGACTAGCGGTTACAATGAGCAGTTCTTC. Protein product: CASSALGTSGYNEQFF.

J is TRBJ2-5 and V is TRBV10-3; D ambiguous. Germline CDR1 reads ENHRY; CDR2 reads SYGVKD. The CDR3 spans 15 residues. The V end was cut by 10 bases, the J end by 1 base, with 19 bases between. DNA for the CDR3: TGTGCCACCACCCATATACCAGACTCCCAAGAGACCCAGTACTTC. This encodes CATTHIPDSQETQYF.

This clonotype was recorded many times. This chain joins TRBV13 and TRBJ2-7; D not resolved. Germline V gene data show CDR1 as PRHDT and CDR2 as FYEKMQ (reference sequence). This CDR3 has 13 residues. V shed 2 bases and J shed 6 bases, with 11 bases lying between them. The CDR3 sequence: CASSLRPPAEQYF. The CDR3 DNA follows: TGTGCCAGCAGCTTACGGCCCCCGGCCGAGCAGTACTTC.

This clonotype was seen repeatedly, ten times or more. The chain recombines TRBV4-3 with TRBJ2-3, with TRBD1 identical over 7 bases. Germline trimming cut 8 bases from V and 1 base from J; bases unmatched to any gene: 3. Germline lookup yields CDR1 LGHNA and CDR2 YSLEER. The CDR3 extends over 13 amino acids. The CDR3 here is CASSGGGTDTQYF. CDR3 in DNA: TGCGCCAGCTCAGGGGGTGGCACAGATACGCAGTATTTT.

This clonotype has just a few counts. The chain joins TRBV7-8 to TRBJ1-5; perhaps TRBD1 as D (6 bases). The CDR3 length is 16 residues. Germline loops: CDR1 SGHVS, CDR2 FQNEAQ. Trimming left V 1 base short and J 1 base short, with 11 bases between. CDR3 loop: CASSLEGVWSNQPQHF. The CDR3 DNA is TGTGCCAGCAGCTTAGAGGGGGTCTGGAGCAATCAGCCCCAGCATTTT.

The DNA of the CDR3 is TGTGCCACCAGCAGAAGACAGGGCCTTAAGCATTCACCCCTCCACTTT. Amino acids: CATSRRQGLKHSPLHF. The chain carries TRBV15 and TRBJ1-6, with 7 bases that match TRBD1. V shed 2 bases, J shed 8 bases, and the junction held 9 bases outside the gene matches. CDR1 LNHNV and CDR2 YYDKDF come from the germline V gene (reference sequence). CDR3 length: 16 residues.

This rearrangement joins TRBV28 to TRBJ2-4; D is undetermined. The CDR3 has 16 amino acids. Trimming took 4 bases from V and 0 from J, leaving 13 bases between them. The germline V gene encodes CDR1 MDHEN and CDR2 SYDVKM. Here the CDR3 DNA reads TGTGCCAGCAGTTCCGTCGATACCCTAGCCAAAAACATTCAGTACTTC. It yields the protein CASSSVDTLAKNIQYF.

The V call is TRBV28, the J call TRBJ2-1; no clear D gene. In germline, CDR1 is MDHEN, CDR2 SYDVKM. Deletions cut 6 bases from V and 1 base from J, with 16 bases between. CDR3 length: 16 amino acids. The CDR3 nucleotides are TGTGCCAGCAGATTCGGACGGCGCCCTTCCTACAATGAGCAGTTCTTC. Its translation is CASRFGRRPSYNEQFF.

This clonotype was found many times. DNA of the CDR3: TGCAGTGCACTGAAGACAGGATCCCGCTACGAGCAGTACTTC. It encodes CSALKTGSRYEQYF. The J gene is TRBJ2-7, the V gene TRBV20-1; possibly TRBD1 for D (6 bases). Germline V gene data show CDR1 as DFQATT and CDR2 as SNEGSKA (reference sequence). The CDR3 loop spans 14 amino acids. Trimming left V 6 bases short and J 3 bases short, with 18 bases between.

The gene calls are TRBV20-1 and TRBJ2-5; D may match TRBD1 or TRBD2 (5 bases each). The CDR3 is 14 residues long. Germline V lookup: CDR1 DFQATT, CDR2 SNEGSKA (reference sequence). The V gene lost 4 bases and the J gene lost 4 bases, with 16 bases spanning the gap. CDR3 sequence reads: CSATRDPRGETQYF. The CDR3 DNA sequence: TGCAGTGCTACGAGGGACCCCCGAGGAGAGACCCAGTACTTC.

There are a few counts of this clonotype. V is TRBV9 and J is TRBJ2-2; no clear D. The CDR3 sequence is 13 residues long. Germline assignment: CDR1 SGDLS and CDR2 YYNGEE. Trimming pared 0 bases from V and 3 bases from J, leaving 3 bases between. The CDR3 nucleotides are TGTGCCAGCAGCGTAGGCGACACCGGGGAGCTGTTTTTT. This encodes CASSVGDTGELFF.

The chain is built from TRBV7-9 and TRBJ2-1, with 7 bases aligning to TRBD1. The CDR3 covers 12 residues. Germline assignment: CDR1 SEHNR and CDR2 FQNEAQ (reference sequence). V lost 5 bases and J lost 10; bases outside the gene matches: 5. Here the CDR3 reads CASSRRQGEQFF. The CDR3 DNA reads TGTGCCAGCAGCCGTAGACAGGGAGAGCAGTTCTTC.

In this sample, this clonotype turned up a few times. This chain connects TRBV5-1 to TRBJ1-3, with D uncertain. Germline CDR1 reads SGHRS; CDR2 reads YFSETQ. The length of the CDR3 is 16 residues. Trimming left V 0 bases short and J 1 base short, with 11 bases between. DNA for the CDR3: TGCGCCAGCAGCTTGGGGGTCCCGAGTTCTGGAAACACCATATATTTT. Amino acid sequence: CASSLGVPSSGNTIYF.

The chain recombines TRBV9 with TRBJ2-3; the match to TRBD2 covers 11 bases. The ends lost 0 bases at V and 9 bases at J; junction bases unmatched: 6. CDR3 length: 15 amino acids. In germline, CDR1 is SGDLS, CDR2 YYNGEE. Here the CDR3 reads CASSVGDSGRETQYF. CDR3 DNA: TGTGCCAGCAGCGTAGGGGATAGCGGGAGGGAGACGCAGTATTTT.

This clonotype has only a few counts. This rearrangement joins TRBV29-1 to TRBJ2-7; weak D call: TRBD2 (5 bases). V shed 4 bases and J shed 1 base, with 14 bases lying between them. CDR3 size: 14 residues. Germline CDR1 is SQVTM and CDR2 is ANQGSEA. CDR3 sequence (DNA): TGCAGCGTTGCTTTAGGACTCCCGTCCTACGAGCAGTACTTC. Encoded protein: CSVALGLPSYEQYF.

Remarks on this clonotype: The junction departs from germline at one end; a sequencing error may be responsible. CDR3 loop: CAIGEVPFSSYNEQFF. CDR3 DNA sequence: TGTGCCATCGGTGAGGTACCTTTTAGCTCCTACAATGAGCAGTTCTTC. The chain is built from TRBV10-3 and TRBJ2-1; D remains unclear. CDR1 is ENHRY, CDR2 SYGVKD, per germline. This CDR3 is 16 amino acids long.

The V gene is TRBV6-5, the J gene TRBJ1-6; D gene uncertain. The germline CDR1 and CDR2 sequences are MNHEY and SVGAGI. The CDR3 runs 16 residues. The ends were cut back, 4 bases at V and 7 bases at J, with 17 bases in the middle. The CDR3, as DNA: TGTGCCAGCAGTTCCCATTCTGGGCCGAGAAATTCACCCCTCCACTTT. Its protein product is CASSSHSGPRNSPLHF.

In its sample, this clonotype was seen a few times. The chain combines TRBV20-1 with TRBJ2-1; D gene ambiguous. CDR1 and CDR2 (germline): DFQATT, SNEGSKA (reference sequence). Trimming removed 3 bases at V and 11 bases at J, with 11 bases between. The CDR3 consists of 11 residues. This chain's CDR3 is CSASTLWKQFF. In nucleotides, the CDR3 is TGCAGTGCTAGTACGCTATGGAAGCAGTTCTTC.

This clonotype showed up just a few times. The J gene is TRBJ2-1, the V gene TRBV20-1, with no clear D. Trimming shortened V by 3 bases and J by 2 bases, and 11 bases separated the two germline ends. Germline V gene lookup returns CDR1 DFQATT and CDR2 SNEGSKA (reference sequence). This CDR3 has 14 amino acids. The CDR3 DNA is TGCAGTGCTAGGCCTCATGCCCCCTACAATGAGCAGTTCTTC. Translated, it gives CSARPHAPYNEQFF.